One and the same sample provided the 4 T cell receptor beta chains below, sequenced in a study of blood T cell dynamics during melanoma immunotherapy. Time point indicated: pre-treatment baseline. TCRdb keeps only in-frame clones here, not all; method: immunoSEQ multiplex PCR. The sample yields about 4,400 clones, roughly 96% seen once. The material was effector memory CD8+ T cells from blood, obtained from a patient treated with checkpoint blockade. The receptors were gathered from a human donor with melanoma.

This sequence joins TRBV28 and TRBJ2-2; maybe TRBD2 (6 bases). This CDR3 comprises 15 residues. Germline V gives CDR1 MDHEN, CDR2 SYDVKM. Deletions cut 1 base from V and 4 bases from J, with 10 bases between. CDR3 DNA sequence: TGTGCCAGCAGTTTATCGGGACTGATCACCGGGGAGCTGTTTTTT. Protein product: CASSLSGLITGELFF.

The chain recombines TRBV6-6 with TRBJ1-1; D call uncertain. This CDR3 has 8 amino acids. V gave up 8 bases and J gave up 6 bases, with 1 base separating them. Per the germline V gene, CDR1 is MNHNY and CDR2 is SVGAGI (reference sequence). The CDR3 loop is CASAEAFF. In nucleotides, the CDR3 is TGTGCCAGCGCTGAAGCTTTCTTT.

CDR3 loop: CASSAHPYEQYF. Here the CDR3 DNA reads TGTGCCAGCAGCGCCCATCCCTACGAGCAGTACTTC. The gene calls are TRBV13 and TRBJ2-7; D not resolved. CDR1 and CDR2 from the germline V gene are PRHDT and FYEKMQ (reference sequence). The V end lost 5 bases, the J end lost 2 bases, and 7 bases lay between the germline ends. CDR3 size: 12 residues.

This chain uses TRBV10-2 with TRBJ2-2, with a weak D call TRBD1 (5 bases). V gave up 6 bases and J gave up 4 bases, with 12 bases separating them. The CDR3 has 14 amino acids. CDR1 and CDR2 from the germline V gene are WSHSY and SAAADI. The CDR3, as DNA: TGCGCCAGCAGACAGGTACTGCGCACCGGGGAGCTGTTTTTT. The encoded protein is CASRQVLRTGELFF.